This T cell receptor beta chain was profiled in a study of blood T cell repertoires in COVID-19. Looking at the study overall: The United States, Italy and Spain provided the acute and convalescent COVID-19 samples. PBMCs, B-cell-depleted T cells, or T cells provided the cDNA or gDNA that made up the material.

This CDR3 comprises 15 residues. Germline CDR1 KGHSH, CDR2 LQKENI. V lost 6 bases to trimming and J lost 0 bases, with 15 bases between them. As originally analysed: Amplified reference gene primers provided the basis for estimating nucleated cell counts. Using immunoSEQ multiplex PCR, the repertoire was profiled, and TCRdb retains in-frame clones only, with some absent. V, J and clone size are those of that table, while D and trimming were read from the DNA. Of tens of thousands of clones listed, around 89% were seen once; the top ten hold roughly 13%. This TCR came from a man in his 70s with active or convalescent COVID-19. The rearrangement uses TRBV18 and TRBJ2-7; D perhaps matches TRBD2 (5 bases). Input material: peripheral blood. CDR3 nucleotide sequence: TGTGCCAGCTCCTTCGGGGTTGGGAGCTCCTACGAGCAGTACTTC. This codes for CASSFGVGSSYEQYF.